This TCR beta chain was captured in a study of PD-1 blockade in mismatch repair-deficient tumors. TCRdb's copy holds only in-frame clones and misses some; the assay was immunoSEQ multiplex PCR. This table holds over 100,000 clones, over 60% found once. The sequenced sample was peripheral blood, obtained roughly 60 weeks after starting pembrolizumab. The origin of this receptor is an adult with mismatch repair-deficient cancer.

This CDR3 is CASSWRGLAGGTGELFF. In DNA, the CDR3 is TGTGCCAGCAGCTGGAGGGGACTAGCGGGAGGGACCGGGGAGCTGTTTTTT. The chain has TRBV7-9 and TRBJ2-2, with 16 bases fitting TRBD2. CDR1 is SEHNR, CDR2 FQNEAQ, per germline (reference sequence). There are 17 residues in the CDR3. The V segment lost 4 bases and the J segment 5 bases; nucleotides outside the gene matches: 4.